One and the same sample provided the 30 T cell receptor beta chains below, sequenced in a study of cytomegalovirus exposure and HLA in healthy donors. Primers: 60 Vbeta forward and 13 Jbeta reverse. This table comes from immunoSEQ multiplex PCR, and its TCRdb copy is limited to in-frame clones, with some not included. Of under 110,000 clones listed, roughly four fifths were seen once; the top ten hold about 1.6%. The sequenced sample was PBMCs. These receptors were taken from a man between 45 and 60 years old in good health and CMV-seronegative.

This chain links TRBV4-2 with TRBJ2-7; no definite D call. Germline assignment: CDR1 LGHNA and CDR2 YNFKEQ. The germline V and J ends were trimmed by 0 bases and 6 bases, with 9 bases remaining between them. The CDR3 has 13 residues. In nucleotides, the CDR3 is TGTGCCAGCAGCCAAGATTCGGTCTCCGAGCAGTACTTC. Translation: CASSQDSVSEQYF.

The chain couples TRBV15 to TRBJ1-6; D may be TRBD1 (6 bases). Germline-derived CDR1 and CDR2 are LNHNV and YYDKDF (reference sequence). The V and J ends lost 3 bases and 8 bases respectively, with 11 bases between them. The CDR3 consists of 14 residues. CDR3 DNA: TGTGCCACCAGCAGGGGACAATGGGATTCACCCCTCCACTTT. As protein: CATSRGQWDSPLHF.

V usage is TRBV7-8 and J usage is TRBJ1-1, with 7 bases aligning to TRBD1. CDR3 size: 15 residues. The junction had 8 bases not matched to a gene; V was cut back by 5 bases and J by 2 bases. In germline, CDR1 is SGHVS, CDR2 FQNEAQ. The CDR3 region is CASSRGQAINTEAFF. As DNA, the CDR3 is TGTGCCAGCAGCAGAGGACAGGCAATTAACACTGAAGCTTTCTTT.

The rearrangement links TRBV7-8 to TRBJ2-3; 9 bases fit TRBD2. The CDR3 spans 13 residues. Germline V CDR1 and CDR2: SGHVS, FQNEAQ. V trimming: 6 bases; J trimming: 6 bases; junction bases outside the gene matches: 4. CDR3: CASRLAGPDTQYF. The CDR3 region has the DNA TGTGCCAGCAGGCTAGCGGGGCCTGATACGCAGTATTTT.

The rearrangement links TRBV11-3 to TRBJ2-1; TRBD1 might be the D (6 bases). Trimming stripped 3 bases from V and 2 bases from J, with 11 bases between. This CDR3 is 15 amino acids long. From germline, CDR1 is SGHNT and CDR2 YENEEA. CDR3 loop: CASSFGAGAYNEQFF. The CDR3 DNA follows: TGTGCCAGCAGCTTTGGGGCAGGGGCCTACAATGAGCAGTTCTTC.

Details on this clone: A junction end diverges from the germline sequence, so it may reflect a read error. This chain joins TRBV7-9 and TRBJ1-2, with 7 bases lining up with TRBD1. Germline CDR1 is SEHNR and CDR2 is FQNEAQ (reference sequence). This CDR3 comprises 15 residues. The CDR3 here is CSSIMLGTENYGYTF. Written as DNA, the CDR3 is TGTTCCAGCATCATGCTTGGGACAGAAAACTATGGCTACACCTTC. The variable domain in full, completed from reference TRBV7-9 and TRBJ1-2, reads DTGVSQNPRHKITKRGQNVTFRCDPISEHNRLYWYRQTLGQGPEFLTYFQNEAQLEKSRLLSDRFSAERPKGSFSTLEIQRTEQGDSAMYLCSSIMLGTENYGYTFGSGTRLTVV.

This chain joins TRBV5-6 and TRBJ1-1; a weak D match, TRBD1 (6 bases). V shed 3 bases and J shed 4 bases, with 16 bases lying between them. CDR3 length: 15 amino acids. The germline V gene has CDR1 SGHDT and CDR2 YYEEEE. The CDR3: CASSSALTGTTEAFF. In DNA, the CDR3 is TGTGCCAGCAGCTCTGCGTTAACAGGGACCACTGAAGCTTTCTTT.

This clone has only a few counts. The chain recombines TRBV6-5 with TRBJ2-1, with 8 positions matching TRBD1. Germline CDR1 is MNHEY and CDR2 is SVGAGI. CDR3 size: 14 residues. V lost 7 bases to trimming and J lost 6 bases; unmatched junction nucleotides: 8. The CDR3 loop is CASTYGQGFNEQFF. The CDR3 DNA reads TGTGCCAGCACTTATGGACAGGGTTTCAATGAGCAGTTCTTC.

The chain combines TRBV7-9 with TRBJ1-4; 8 nucleotides line up with TRBD1. V shed 6 bases and J 5 bases; nucleotides not matched to a gene: 11. The CDR3 length is 16 residues. In germline, CDR1 is SEHNR, CDR2 FQNEAQ (reference sequence). The CDR3 DNA is TGTGCCAGCAGGCATACCCGGACAGGGACAAATGAAAAACTGTTTTTT. It specifies CASRHTRTGTNEKLFF. Combining the CDR3 with reference TRBV7-9 and TRBJ1-4 gives the whole variable domain DTGVSQNPRHKITKRGQNVTFRCDPISEHNRLYWYRQTLGQGPEFLTYFQNEAQLEKSRLLSDRFSAERPKGSFSTLEIQRTEQGDSAMYLCASRHTRTGTNEKLFFGSGTQLSVL.

V usage is TRBV25-1 and J usage is TRBJ1-1; 8 bases map to TRBD1. The CDR3 runs 13 residues. Germline V gives CDR1 MGHDK, CDR2 SYGVNS. The J segment lost 5 bases and the V segment lost 6 bases, leaving 5 bases of the junction unmatched. CDR3 loop: CASSRGPVTEAFF. The DNA for the CDR3 is TGTGCCAGCAGCAGGGGGCCGGTAACTGAAGCTTTCTTT.

The chain couples TRBV27 to TRBJ1-1; the match to TRBD1 covers 10 bases. Unmatched junction bases numbered 11, after V lost 6 bases and J lost 1 base. The germline V gene encodes CDR1 MNHEY and CDR2 SMNVEV (reference sequence). This CDR3 has 17 residues. CDR3: CASSLLPGQGTNTEAFF. Here the CDR3 DNA reads TGTGCCAGCAGCCTACTCCCGGGACAGGGGACGAACACTGAAGCTTTCTTT.

V is TRBV4-1 and J is TRBJ2-4, with a possible D match to TRBD2 (6 bases). This CDR3 region has 16 residues. Trimming removed 1 base from V and 0 bases from J, with 10 bases in between. CDR1 is MGHRA, CDR2 YSYEKL, per germline. CDR3 residues: CASSQVGGVAKNIQYF. CDR3 in DNA: TGCGCCAGCAGCCAAGTGGGAGGAGTAGCCAAAAACATTCAGTACTTC.

The count of this clone is one. The chain couples TRBV27 to TRBJ2-1; no definite D call. Per the germline V gene, CDR1 is MNHEY and CDR2 is SMNVEV (reference sequence). This CDR3 is 15 amino acids long. Trimming pared 3 bases from V and 7 bases from J, leaving 16 bases between. The CDR3 here is CASSFYSGSTNEQFF. The DNA of the CDR3 is TGTGCCAGCAGTTTTTATTCAGGCTCCACTAATGAGCAGTTCTTC.

This sequence joins TRBV5-1 and TRBJ2-7, with a tentative D call TRBD1 (5 bases). V was trimmed by 4 bases and J by 6 bases, leaving 17 bases between them. The CDR3 contains 14 residues. The germline V gene has CDR1 SGHRS and CDR2 YFSETQ. The DNA of the CDR3 is TGCGCCAGCAGCCCGAGTTTTCAGGGCCGCGAGCAGTACTTC. The encoded protein is CASSPSFQGREQYF.

The chain employs TRBV6-5 and TRBJ2-2; the match to TRBD1 covers 8 bases. The CDR3 extends over 15 amino acids. The V segment lost 5 bases and the J segment 5 bases; nucleotides outside the gene matches: 7. The germline V gene has CDR1 MNHEY and CDR2 SVGAGI. Here the CDR3 reads CASSKGQGWTGELFF. Written as DNA, the CDR3 is TGTGCCAGCAGTAAAGGACAGGGATGGACCGGGGAGCTGTTTTTT.

The chain employs TRBV19 and TRBJ1-4, with 8 bases fitting TRBD1. Germline lookup yields CDR1 LNHDA and CDR2 SQIVND (reference sequence). V lost 4 bases, J lost 9 bases, and 16 bases stayed unmatched. The CDR3 sequence is 17 residues long. This CDR3 is CASSNLRFRGLEKKLFF. CDR3 coding DNA: TGTGCCAGTAGTAACCTGCGCTTCAGGGGGCTGGAAAAAAAACTGTTTTTT.

CDR3 in DNA: TGTGCCAGCAGGGACTCGAAGACAGGGGCGTCACACGAGCAGTACTTC. Amino acids: CASRDSKTGASHEQYF. The J gene is TRBJ2-7, the V gene TRBV6-6, with 8 bases matching TRBD1. Germline CDR1 reads MNHNY; CDR2 reads SVGAGI (reference sequence). V dropped 6 bases and J dropped 5; count of bases not matched to a gene: 15. CDR3 length: 16 amino acids.

The V and J genes are TRBV28 and TRBJ1-5; D call uncertain. CDR1 MDHEN and CDR2 SYDVKM come from the germline V gene. The V end was cut by 3 bases, the J end by 5 bases, with 14 bases between. This CDR3 contains 15 residues. In nucleotides, the CDR3 is TGTGCCAGCAGTTTCCCCCAGGCAGTCCATCAGCCCCAGCATTTT. Protein: CASSFPQAVHQPQHF.

The chain combines TRBV5-7 with TRBJ2-1, with TRBD1 identical over 8 bases. TRBV5-7 is an open reading frame, and its role is uncertain. The CDR3 is 15 amino acids. V shed 6 bases and J 6 bases; nucleotides not matched to a gene: 11. This chain's CDR3 is CASIADRGRSNEQFF. The CDR3 DNA reads as TGTGCCAGCATCGCTGACAGGGGTAGGAGCAATGAGCAGTTCTTC.

The chain links TRBV5-1 to TRBJ2-1, with D possibly matching TRBD1 (6 bases). V was trimmed by 0 bases and J by 7 bases, leaving 20 bases between them. This CDR3 contains 17 residues. CDR1 is SGHRS and CDR2 is YFSETQ in the germline V gene. CDR3 sequence reads: CASSLGAGDGFGNEQFF. The DNA of the CDR3 is TGCGCCAGCAGCTTGGGGGCAGGGGACGGGTTCGGGAATGAGCAGTTCTTC.

This chain joins TRBV6-5 and TRBJ2-3; 10 nucleotides agree with TRBD2. The CDR3 spans 16 residues. CDR1 is MNHEY and CDR2 is SVGAGI in the germline V gene. The V gene end was trimmed by 4 bases and the J gene end by 2 bases; junction bases not matched to a gene: 6. The CDR3 protein is CASSLKRGGNTDTQYF. CDR3 in DNA: TGTGCCAGCAGTTTAAAGCGGGGGGGGAACACAGATACGCAGTATTTT.

This clone has just a few counts. The rearrangement joins TRBV7-2 to TRBJ2-2, with 8 bases identical to TRBD2. CDR3 length equals 17 residues. With V trimmed by 5 bases and J by 5 bases, 13 bases remained unmatched. Looked up from germline, CDR1 is SGHTA and CDR2 is FQGNSA. This CDR3 reads CASSIGIAGFKTGELFF. DNA of the CDR3: TGTGCCAGCAGCATCGGGATAGCGGGGTTCAAGACCGGGGAGCTGTTTTTT. Full variable domain (rest looked up from reference TRBV7-2 and TRBJ2-2): GAGVSQSPSNKVTEKGKDVELRCDPISGHTALYWYRQSLGQGLEFLIYFQGNSAPDKSGLPSDRFSAERTGGSVSTLTIQRTQQEDSAVYLCASSIGIAGFKTGELFFGEGSRLTVL.

This clone was recorded once. The same CDR3 arises from other DNA sequences in this sample as well. This sequence joins TRBV7-8 and TRBJ1-1; 7 bases line up with TRBD1. The CDR3 is made up of 14 amino acids. Germline V CDR1 and CDR2: SGHVS, FQNEAQ. V gave up 5 bases and J gave up 1 base; unmatched junction bases: 4. The CDR3 reads CASSRGTANTEAFF. The CDR3 DNA reads TGTGCCAGCAGCCGTGGGACAGCGAACACTGAAGCTTTCTTT.

The chain links TRBV28 to TRBJ1-2, with D perhaps matching TRBD1 (6 bases). The V and J ends lost 4 bases and 5 bases respectively, with 11 bases between them. The germline gives CDR1 MDHEN, CDR2 SYDVKM. This CDR3 contains 13 residues. CDR3 bases: TGTGCCAGCAGTTCCTCAGGGGTTTATGGCTACACCTTC. Amino acids: CASSSSGVYGYTF.

The chain has TRBV9 and TRBJ1-2; tentatively, D is TRBD1 (6 bases). The CDR3 sequence is 14 residues long. The germline CDR1 and CDR2 sequences are SGDLS and YYNGEE. V was pared by 2 bases and J by 7 bases, with 15 bases between. The CDR3 is CASSVGAGARGYTF. CDR3 sequence (DNA): TGTGCCAGCAGCGTGGGTGCAGGGGCCCGTGGCTACACCTTC.

The chain recombines TRBV7-9 with TRBJ2-3; the match to TRBD1 covers 10 bases. The CDR3 runs to 14 residues. Germline V gene lookup returns CDR1 SEHNR and CDR2 FQNEAQ (reference sequence). V shed 5 bases and J 3 bases; nucleotides not matched to a gene: 2. The CDR3 DNA reads TGTGCCAGCAGCACGGACAGGGGGACAGATACGCAGTATTTT. It encodes CASSTDRGTDTQYF. Combining the CDR3 with reference TRBV7-9 and TRBJ2-3 gives the whole variable domain DTGVSQNPRHKITKRGQNVTFRCDPISEHNRLYWYRQTLGQGPEFLTYFQNEAQLEKSRLLSDRFSAERPKGSFSTLEIQRTEQGDSAMYLCASSTDRGTDTQYFGPGTRLTVL.

The genes are TRBV5-1 and TRBJ1-1, with D perhaps matching TRBD1 (5 bases). The CDR3 runs 15 residues. Germline-derived CDR1 and CDR2 are SGHRS and YFSETQ. The germline V and J ends were trimmed by 0 bases and 1 base, with 10 bases remaining between them. This CDR3 is CASSLATGGNTEAFF. In DNA form, the CDR3 reads TGCGCCAGCAGCTTGGCAACCGGGGGGAACACTGAAGCTTTCTTT.

V and J are TRBV5-1 and TRBJ1-2, with 7 positions matching TRBD1. CDR1 and CDR2 (germline): SGHRS, YFSETQ. Unmatched junction bases numbered 1, after V lost 2 bases and J lost 3 bases. The CDR3 spans 13 residues. The CDR3 DNA is TGCGCCAGCAGCTTCGGGACAGACTATGGCTACACCTTC. Encoded protein: CASSFGTDYGYTF.

V and J are TRBV5-1 and TRBJ2-3; TRBD2 matches at 8 bases. With 3 bases clipped from V and 5 bases from J, the junction kept 14 bases outside the gene matches. Germline V CDR1 and CDR2: SGHRS, YFSETQ. The CDR3 sequence is 17 residues long. In nucleotides, the CDR3 is TGCGCCAGCAGCTCACGGACTAGCTGGGGGAAGGAAGATACGCAGTATTTT. It encodes CASSSRTSWGKEDTQYF.

The chain uses TRBV6-5 and TRBJ1-5, with D uncertain. V was trimmed by 4 bases and J by 4 bases, leaving 11 bases between them. Germline V lookup: CDR1 MNHEY, CDR2 SVGAGI. This CDR3 region has 14 residues. CDR3 sequence: CASSSRGENQPQHF. CDR3 coding DNA: TGTGCCAGCAGTTCCCGGGGAGAGAATCAGCCCCAGCATTTT.